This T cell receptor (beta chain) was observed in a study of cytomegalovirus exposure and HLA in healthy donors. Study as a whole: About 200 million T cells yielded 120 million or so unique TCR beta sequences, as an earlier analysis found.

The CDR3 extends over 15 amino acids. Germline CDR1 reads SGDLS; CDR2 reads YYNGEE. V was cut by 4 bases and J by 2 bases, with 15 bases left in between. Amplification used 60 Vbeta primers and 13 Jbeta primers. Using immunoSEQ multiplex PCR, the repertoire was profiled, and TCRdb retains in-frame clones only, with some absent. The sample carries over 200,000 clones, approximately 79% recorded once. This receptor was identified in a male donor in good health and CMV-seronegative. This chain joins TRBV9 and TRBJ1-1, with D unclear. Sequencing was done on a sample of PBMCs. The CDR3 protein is CASSLLERANTEAFF. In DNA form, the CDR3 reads TGTGCCAGCAGCTTACTTGAAAGAGCCAACACTGAAGCTTTCTTT.